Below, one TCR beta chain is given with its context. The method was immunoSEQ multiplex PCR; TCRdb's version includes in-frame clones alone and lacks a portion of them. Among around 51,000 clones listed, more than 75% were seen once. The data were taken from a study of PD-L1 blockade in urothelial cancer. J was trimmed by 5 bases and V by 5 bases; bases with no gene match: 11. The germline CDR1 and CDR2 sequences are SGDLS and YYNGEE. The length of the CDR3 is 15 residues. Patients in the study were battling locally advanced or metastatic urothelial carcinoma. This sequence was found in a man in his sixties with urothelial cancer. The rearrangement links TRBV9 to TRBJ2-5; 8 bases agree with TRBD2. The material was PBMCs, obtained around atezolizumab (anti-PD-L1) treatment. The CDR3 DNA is TGTGCCAGCAGTCGAATTGCGGGGGGAAGTGAGACCCAGTACTTC. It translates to CASSRIAGGSETQYF.